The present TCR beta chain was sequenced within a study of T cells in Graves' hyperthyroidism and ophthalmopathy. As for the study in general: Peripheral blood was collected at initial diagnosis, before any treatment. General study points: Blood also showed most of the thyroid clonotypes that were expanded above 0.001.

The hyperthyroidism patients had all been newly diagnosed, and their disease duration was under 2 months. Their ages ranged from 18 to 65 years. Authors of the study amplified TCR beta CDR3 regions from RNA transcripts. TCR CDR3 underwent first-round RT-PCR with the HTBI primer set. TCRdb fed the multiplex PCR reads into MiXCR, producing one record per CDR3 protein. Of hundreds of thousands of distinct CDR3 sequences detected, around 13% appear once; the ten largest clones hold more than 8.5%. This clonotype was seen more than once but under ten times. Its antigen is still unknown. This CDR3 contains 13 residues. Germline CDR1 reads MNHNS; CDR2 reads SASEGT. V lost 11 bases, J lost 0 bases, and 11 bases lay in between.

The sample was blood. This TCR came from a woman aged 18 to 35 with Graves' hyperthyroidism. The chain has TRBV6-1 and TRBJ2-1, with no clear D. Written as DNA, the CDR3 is TGTGCCGGCTCAAAGAGCTCCTACAATGAGCAGTTCTTC. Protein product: CAGSKSSYNEQFF.